This T cell receptor beta chain originates from a study of response to subunit inactivated influenza vaccine. Overall study results and limits: Few additional T cells are recruited per seasonal influenza vaccination, authors suggested.

Each CDR3 protein is one row after TCRdb ran MiXCR on the RT-PCR reads. The data show roughly 650,000 distinct CDR3 sequences, 14% seen once. After removal of 7 bases from V and 5 bases from J, the junction contained 9 bases not matched to a gene. The CDR3 consists of 16 residues. The germline CDR1 and CDR2 sequences are MDHEN and SYDVKM. In this sample, this clonotype turned up a few times. Its antigen is still unknown. The chain employs TRBV28 and TRBJ2-2; 11 nucleotides match TRBD2. Sample: PBMCs from blood, taken less than 15 days before vaccination. This sequence was found in a man aged 45-65 years who received an inactivated influenza vaccine. CDR3 coding DNA: TGTGCCAGCAAGAATCTAGCGGGAGGTGGTACCGGGGAGCTGTTTTTT. Translating it yields CASKNLAGGGTGELFF. Looking up the rest from reference TRBV28 and TRBJ2-2 gives the full variable domain: DVKVTQSSRYLVKRTGEKVFLECVQDMDHENMFWYRQDPGLGLRLIYFSYDVKMKEKGDIPEGYSVSREKKERFSLILESASTNQTSMYLCASKNLAGGGTGELFFGEGSRLTVL.